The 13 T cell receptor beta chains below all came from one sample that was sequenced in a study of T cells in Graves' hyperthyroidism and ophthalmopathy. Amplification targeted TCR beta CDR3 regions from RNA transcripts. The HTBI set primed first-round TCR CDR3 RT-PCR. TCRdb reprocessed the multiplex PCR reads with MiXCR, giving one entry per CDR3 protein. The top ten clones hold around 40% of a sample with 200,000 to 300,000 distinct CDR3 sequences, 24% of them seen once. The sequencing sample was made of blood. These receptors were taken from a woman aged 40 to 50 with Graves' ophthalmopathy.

The CDR3 spells CAWSVTGLGEQYF. CDR3 sequence (DNA): TGTGCCTGGAGTGTAACAGGGTTGGGCGAGCAGTACTTC. The chain employs TRBV30 and TRBJ2-7, with a weak D call TRBD1 (6 bases). Trimming removed 0 bases at V and 6 bases at J, with 12 bases between. The CDR3 has 13 residues. Germline V CDR1 and CDR2: GTSNPN, SVGIG (reference sequence).

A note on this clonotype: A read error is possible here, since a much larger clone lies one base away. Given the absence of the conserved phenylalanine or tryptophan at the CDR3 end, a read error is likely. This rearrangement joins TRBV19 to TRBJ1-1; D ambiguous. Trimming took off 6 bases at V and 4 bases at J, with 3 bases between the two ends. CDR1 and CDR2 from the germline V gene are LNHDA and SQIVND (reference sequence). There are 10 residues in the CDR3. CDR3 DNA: TGTGCCAGTAGCGGCACTGAAGCTTTCCTT. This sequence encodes CASSGTEAFL.

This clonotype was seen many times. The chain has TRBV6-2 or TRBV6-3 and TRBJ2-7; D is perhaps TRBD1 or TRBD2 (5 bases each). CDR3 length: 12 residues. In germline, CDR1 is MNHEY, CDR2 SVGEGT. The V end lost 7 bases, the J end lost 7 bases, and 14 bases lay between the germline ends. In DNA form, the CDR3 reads TGTGCCAGCATAAACGGGGCGCGGGAGCAGTACTTC. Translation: CASINGAREQYF.

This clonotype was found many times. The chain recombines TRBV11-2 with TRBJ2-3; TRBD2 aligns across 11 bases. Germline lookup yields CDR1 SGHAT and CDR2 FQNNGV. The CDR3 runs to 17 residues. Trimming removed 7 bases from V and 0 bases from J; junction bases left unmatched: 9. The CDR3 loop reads CASKNYRTSGSTDTQYF. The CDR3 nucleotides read TGTGCCAGCAAAAACTACCGGACTAGCGGGAGCACAGATACGCAGTATTTT.

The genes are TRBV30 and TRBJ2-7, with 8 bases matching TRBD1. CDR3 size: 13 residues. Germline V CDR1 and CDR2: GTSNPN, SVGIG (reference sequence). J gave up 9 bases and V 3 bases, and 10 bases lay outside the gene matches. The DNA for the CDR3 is TGTGCCTGGAGCGGAGGCGACAGGGGAAGGCAGTACTTC. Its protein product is CAWSGGDRGRQYF. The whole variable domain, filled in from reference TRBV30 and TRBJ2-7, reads SQTIHQWPATLVQPVGSPLSLECTVEGTSNPNLYWYRQAAGRGLQLLFYSVGIGQISSEVPQNLSASRPQDRQFILSSKKLLLSDSGFYLCAWSGGDRGRQYFGPGTRLTVT.

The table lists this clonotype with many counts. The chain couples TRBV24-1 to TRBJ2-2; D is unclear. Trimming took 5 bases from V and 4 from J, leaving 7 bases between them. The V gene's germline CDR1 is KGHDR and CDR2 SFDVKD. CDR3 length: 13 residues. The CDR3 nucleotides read TGTGCCACCAGTGGAAGCACCACCGGGGAGCTGTTTTTT. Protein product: CATSGSTTGELFF.

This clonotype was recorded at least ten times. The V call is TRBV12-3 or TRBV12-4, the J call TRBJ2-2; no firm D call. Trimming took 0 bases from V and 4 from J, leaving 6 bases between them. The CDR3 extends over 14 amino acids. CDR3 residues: CASSLAGTTGELFF. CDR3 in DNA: TGTGCCAGCAGTTTAGCGGGAACCACCGGGGAGCTGTTTTTT.

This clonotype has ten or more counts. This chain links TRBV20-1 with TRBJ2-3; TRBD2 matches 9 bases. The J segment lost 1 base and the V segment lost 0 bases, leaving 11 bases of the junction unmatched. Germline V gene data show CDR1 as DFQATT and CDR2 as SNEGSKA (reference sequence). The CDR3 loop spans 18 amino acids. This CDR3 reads CSARDPSSGRPGTDTQYF. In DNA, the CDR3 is TGCAGTGCTAGAGATCCGAGTAGCGGGAGACCGGGCACAGATACGCAGTATTTT.

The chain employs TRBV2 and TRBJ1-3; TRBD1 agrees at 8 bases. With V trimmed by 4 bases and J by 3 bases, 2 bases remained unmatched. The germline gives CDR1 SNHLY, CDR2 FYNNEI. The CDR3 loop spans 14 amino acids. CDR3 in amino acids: CASSAGGGGNTIYF. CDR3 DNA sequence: TGTGCCAGCAGTGCAGGGGGCGGTGGAAACACCATATATTTT.

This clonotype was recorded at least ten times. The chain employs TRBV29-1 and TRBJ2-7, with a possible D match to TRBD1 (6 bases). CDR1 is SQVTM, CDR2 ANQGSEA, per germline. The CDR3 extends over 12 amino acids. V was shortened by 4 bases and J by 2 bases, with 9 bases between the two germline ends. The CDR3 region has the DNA TGCAGCGTTGGGGACATAGCCTACGAGCAGTACTTC. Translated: CSVGDIAYEQYF.

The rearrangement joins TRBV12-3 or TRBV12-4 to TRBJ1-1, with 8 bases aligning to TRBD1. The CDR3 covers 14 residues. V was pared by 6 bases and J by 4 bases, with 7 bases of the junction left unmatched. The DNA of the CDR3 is TGTGCCAGCAGCATGCAGGGGGCGCGCACTGAAGCTTTCTTT. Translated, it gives CASSMQGARTEAFF.

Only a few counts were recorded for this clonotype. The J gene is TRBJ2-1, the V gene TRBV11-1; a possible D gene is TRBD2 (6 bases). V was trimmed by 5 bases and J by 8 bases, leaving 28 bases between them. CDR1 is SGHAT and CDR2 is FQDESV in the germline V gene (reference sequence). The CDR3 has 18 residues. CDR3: CASSIPPLAGLRPHEQFF. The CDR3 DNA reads TGTGCCAGCAGCATCCCCCCTCTTGCGGGGCTACGACCCCATGAGCAGTTCTTC.

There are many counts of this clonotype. CDR3 sequence: CASSLVSGAGYQETQYF. DNA for the CDR3: TGTGCCAGCAGTTTAGTTAGCGGCGCGGGATACCAAGAGACCCAGTACTTC. The chain uses TRBV28 and TRBJ2-5, with D perhaps matching TRBD2 (6 bases). The CDR3 consists of 17 residues. Germline loops: CDR1 MDHEN, CDR2 SYDVKM. Deletions cut 2 bases from V and 0 bases from J, with 16 bases between.